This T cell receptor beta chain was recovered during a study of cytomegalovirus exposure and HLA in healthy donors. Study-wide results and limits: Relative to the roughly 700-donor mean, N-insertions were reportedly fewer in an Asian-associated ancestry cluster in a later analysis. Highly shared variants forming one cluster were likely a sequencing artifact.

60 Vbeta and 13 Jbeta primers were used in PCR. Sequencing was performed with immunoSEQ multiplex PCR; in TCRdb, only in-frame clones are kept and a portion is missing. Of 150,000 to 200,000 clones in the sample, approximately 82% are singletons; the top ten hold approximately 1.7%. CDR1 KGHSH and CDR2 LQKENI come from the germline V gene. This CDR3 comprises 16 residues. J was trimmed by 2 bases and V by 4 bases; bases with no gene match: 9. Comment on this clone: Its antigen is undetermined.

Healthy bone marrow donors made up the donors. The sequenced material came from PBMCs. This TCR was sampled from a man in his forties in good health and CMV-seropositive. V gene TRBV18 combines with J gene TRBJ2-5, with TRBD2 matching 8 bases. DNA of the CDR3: TGTGCCAGCTCACTCATAGCGGGGAGCTCTCAAGAGACCCAGTACTTC. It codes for CASSLIAGSSQETQYF.